This T cell receptor beta chain was found in a study of a mutant IDH1 vaccine in newly diagnosed glioma. As for the study in general: A roughly 62% male, about 38% female split and a mean age of 40.4 years characterized treated patients. General study findings and limits: Top-clonotype changes in peripheral T cells seemed unrelated to pseudoprogression.

This clone was seen more than once but under ten times. Its cognate antigen is unknown. Time point reported: week 35, safety follow-up. A single vaccine dose contained 300 ug of mutant IDH1 20-mer peptide, and topical imiquimod was used with it. Assay: immunoSEQ multiplex PCR; the TCRdb copy retains only in-frame clones and omits some. Among about 27,000 clones listed, around three quarters were seen once. The sequencing here drew on PBMCs, taken from a glioma patient whose treatment included an IDH1 peptide vaccine. The TCR was taken from a man aged 50 to 60 with glioma.

CDR3 DNA sequence: TGTGCCAGCAGCTATACAGGGAGCTCCTACGAGCAGTACTTC. Protein sequence: CASSYTGSSYEQYF. The V and J genes are TRBV6-5 and TRBJ2-7, with D perhaps TRBD1 (6 bases). This CDR3 is built from 14 residues. V was pared by 6 bases and J by 0 bases, with 12 bases between. CDR1 is MNHEY, CDR2 SVGAGI, per germline.